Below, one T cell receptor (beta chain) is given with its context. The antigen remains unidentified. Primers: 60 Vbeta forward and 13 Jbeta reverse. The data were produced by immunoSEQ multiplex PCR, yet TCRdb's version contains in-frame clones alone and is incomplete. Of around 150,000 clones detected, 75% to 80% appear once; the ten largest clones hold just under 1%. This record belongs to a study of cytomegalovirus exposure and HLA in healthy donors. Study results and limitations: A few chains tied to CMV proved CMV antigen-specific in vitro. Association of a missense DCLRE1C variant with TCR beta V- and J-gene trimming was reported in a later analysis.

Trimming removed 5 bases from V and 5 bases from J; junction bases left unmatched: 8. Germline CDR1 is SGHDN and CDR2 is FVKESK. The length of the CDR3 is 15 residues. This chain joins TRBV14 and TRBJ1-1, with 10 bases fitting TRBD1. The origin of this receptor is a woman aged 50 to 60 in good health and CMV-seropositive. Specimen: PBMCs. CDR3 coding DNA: TGTGCCAGCAGCTCAAAGGGACAGGGGCTGACTGAAGCTTTCTTT. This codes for CASSSKGQGLTEAFF.